This TCR beta chain originates from a study of T-cell memory formation after mild COVID-19. Across the whole study: Each donor largely had its own TCR clusters. Regarding the study as a whole: Among CD4+ contracting clones, most were CM and EM, and CD8+ ones EMRA. While clones contracting from day 15 to 85 were balanced between CD4 and CD8, later expanders leaned CD4+.

Germline CDR1 and CDR2: SQVTM and ANQGSEA. J gave up 8 bases and V 1 base, and 12 bases lay outside the gene matches. This CDR3 contains 15 residues. About this clonotype: Its antigen is undetermined.

From 5'RACE with constant-segment primers came TCR alpha and TCR beta cDNA libraries that carried sample barcodes and UMIs. TCRdb independently ran MiXCR on the 5' RACE reads; one entry per CDR3 protein. The sample records roughly 89,000 distinct CDR3 sequences, around 15% being singletons. The rearrangement joins TRBV29-1 to TRBJ1-1, with TRBD1 matching 8 bases. Sequencing was done on a sample of PBMCs or a T cell subset sorted from them (not recorded which). This TCR was recovered from a man in his late teens or twenties who had mild COVID-19 (a few samples of this study predate the infection). Cell type and time point are not known. CDR3 coding DNA: TGCAGCGTTGAAGGACAGGGGCCCACTCAATGGGAAGCTTTCTTT. It encodes CSVEGQGPTQWEAFF. The full variable domain, its missing parts supplied by reference TRBV29-1 and TRBJ1-1, is SAVISQKPSRDICQRGTSLTIQCQVDSQVTMMFWYRQQPGQSLTLIATANQGSEATYESGFVIDKFPISRPNLTFSTLTVSNMSPEDSSIYLCSVEGQGPTQWEAFFGQGTRLTVV.